The 16 T cell receptor beta chains below were found in one sample sequenced in a study of PD-1 blockade in classical Hodgkin lymphoma. Time point given: cycle 4 day 1 (C4D1), after more than five weeks of nivolumab. All the patients suffered relapse after autologous stem cell transplantation, and brentuximab vedotin exposure differed. Using immunoSEQ multiplex PCR, the repertoire was profiled, and TCRdb retains in-frame clones only, with some absent. The table lists around 40,000 clones, over 70% of them singletons. Specimen: peripheral blood mononuclear cells (PBMCs), collected before the fourth cycle of nivolumab. The receptors were sampled from a human donor with classical Hodgkin lymphoma.

The chain joins TRBV6-5 to TRBJ2-5; D might be TRBD1 or TRBD2, each matching 5 bases. CDR3 size: 16 residues. In germline, CDR1 is MNHEY, CDR2 SVGAGI. Trimming left V 4 bases short and J 4 bases short, with 19 bases between. CDR3 nucleotides: TGTGCCAGCAGTTTCCGGGACGGCCGCGTTAGAGAGACCCAGTACTTC. Amino acid sequence: CASSFRDGRVRETQYF.

A word on this clone: Since a much larger clone is just one base distant, this may be a read error. Other DNA sequences in the sample encode the same CDR3. V usage is TRBV11-2 and J usage is TRBJ2-3; TRBD2 matches at 8 bases. V gave up 5 bases and J gave up 0 bases; unmatched junction bases: 4. The V gene's germline CDR1 is SGHAT and CDR2 FQNNGV. The CDR3 is 15 residues long. The CDR3 DNA reads as TGTGCCAGCAGCCCCTGGACTAGCAGCACAGATACGCAGTATTTT. Residues: CASSPWTSSTDTQYF.

The J gene is TRBJ1-6, the V gene TRBV14; D is uncertain. The CDR3 is made up of 15 amino acids. Germline V gene lookup returns CDR1 SGHDN and CDR2 FVKESK. Between the trimmed V and J ends, which lost 0 bases and 7 bases, there was a span of 10 bases. This CDR3 is CASSQDLIGNSPLHF. Written as DNA, the CDR3 is TGTGCCAGCAGCCAAGATCTGATAGGAAATTCACCCCTCCACTTT. Full variable domain (remainder filled in from reference TRBV14 and TRBJ1-6): EAGVTQFPSHSVIEKGQTVTLRCDPISGHDNLYWYRRVMGKEIKFLLHFVKESKQDESGMPNNRFLAERTGGTYSTLKVQPAELEDSGVYFCASSQDLIGNSPLHFGNGTRLTVT.

The J gene is TRBJ2-1, the V gene TRBV7-2; 8 nucleotides align to TRBD2. Germline loops: CDR1 SGHTA, CDR2 FQGNSA. V gave up 7 bases and J gave up 2 bases; unmatched junction bases: 7. There are 15 residues in the CDR3. The chain's CDR3 is CASTLFGGAYNEQFF. The CDR3 coding sequence is TGTGCCAGCACCCTTTTCGGGGGGGCCTACAATGAGCAGTTCTTC. Combining the CDR3 with reference TRBV7-2 and TRBJ2-1 gives the whole variable domain GAGVSQSPSNKVTEKGKDVELRCDPISGHTALYWYRQSLGQGLEFLIYFQGNSAPDKSGLPSDRFSAERTGGSVSTLTIQRTQQEDSAVYLCASTLFGGAYNEQFFGPGTRLTVL.

The rearrangement uses TRBV7-9 and TRBJ2-3; D not certain. Germline CDR1 SEHNR, CDR2 FQNEAQ (reference sequence). This CDR3 region has 12 residues. Trimming left V 5 bases short and J 4 bases short, with 7 bases between. Written as DNA, the CDR3 is TGTGCCAGCAGCCCCTCCGCAGATACGCAGTATTTT. Translated: CASSPSADTQYF.

This rearrangement joins TRBV7-2 to TRBJ2-5; no reliable D call. This CDR3 is built from 12 residues. The V end lost 3 bases, the J end lost 5 bases, and 7 bases lay between the germline ends. CDR1 SGHTA and CDR2 FQGNSA come from the germline V gene. CDR3 in amino acids: CASSFPWETQYF. CDR3 bases: TGTGCCAGCAGCTTTCCTTGGGAGACCCAGTACTTC.

The chain carries TRBV4-2 and TRBJ1-2; 9 bases are a match to TRBD1. V dropped 0 bases and J dropped 9; count of bases not matched to a gene: 14. The CDR3 totals 17 residues. The germline gives CDR1 LGHNA, CDR2 YNFKEQ. The CDR3 loop is CASSQEGQGSAPFRYTF. DNA of the CDR3: TGTGCCAGCAGCCAAGAAGGACAGGGGTCGGCGCCTTTTCGCTACACCTTC.

The V call is TRBV4-2, the J call TRBJ2-5; TRBD2 agrees at 8 bases. The CDR3 sequence is 15 residues long. The germline V gene has CDR1 LGHNA and CDR2 YNFKEQ. The trim removed 1 base at V and 5 bases at J, leaving 6 bases unmatched. The DNA of the CDR3 is TGTGCCAGCAGCCAAGTTTCGGGGGGGTTGGAGACCCAGTACTTC. This codes for CASSQVSGGLETQYF.

V gene TRBV27 combines with J gene TRBJ2-7; D uncertain. CDR3 length equals 14 residues. Trimming pared 0 bases from V and 6 bases from J, leaving 12 bases between. Germline V gives CDR1 MNHEY, CDR2 SMNVEV (reference sequence). The CDR3 coding sequence is TGTGCCAGCAGTTTATCGCGTTTCCTGCCCGAGCAGTACTTC. Its translation: CASSLSRFLPEQYF.

This rearrangement joins TRBV4-1 to TRBJ2-7; maybe TRBD2 (6 bases). CDR1 and CDR2 (germline): MGHRA, YSYEKL. The CDR3 extends over 15 amino acids. V was pared by 1 base and J by 2 bases, with 12 bases between. CDR3 coding DNA: TGCGCCAGCAGCCAAGGACCGGGACTTACCTACGAGCAGTACTTC. This codes for CASSQGPGLTYEQYF.

The chain is built from TRBV9 and TRBJ2-5, with 11 bases identical to TRBD2. The CDR3 is 16 amino acids. V was pared by 0 bases and J by 4 bases, with 5 bases of the junction left unmatched. Germline V lookup: CDR1 SGDLS, CDR2 YYNGEE. The CDR3: CASSVGLAGGGETQYF. The CDR3 bases are TGTGCCAGCAGCGTAGGGCTAGCGGGGGGAGGAGAGACCCAGTACTTC.

This clone was detected only once. This chain uses TRBV28 with TRBJ1-5; the D is unclear. V gave up 5 bases and J gave up 2 bases, with 10 bases separating them. Germline CDR1 is MDHEN and CDR2 is SYDVKM. There are 14 residues in the CDR3. The CDR3 region is CASSPIWGNQPQHF. As DNA, the CDR3 is TGTGCCAGCAGTCCGATTTGGGGCAATCAGCCCCAGCATTTT.

This sequence joins TRBV11-2 and TRBJ2-4; possibly TRBD1 for D (5 bases). Per the germline V gene, CDR1 is SGHAT and CDR2 is FQNNGV. This CDR3 comprises 16 residues. The V end was cut by 5 bases, the J end by 0 bases, with 14 bases between. The CDR3 spells CASSLLRGLAKNIQYF. The CDR3 coding sequence is TGTGCCAGCAGCCTACTTAGGGGCCTAGCCAAAAACATTCAGTACTTC.

This chain uses TRBV4-2 with TRBJ1-1; 8 bases are a match to TRBD1. The CDR3 sequence is 15 residues long. The germline V gene encodes CDR1 LGHNA and CDR2 YNFKEQ. V was clipped by 4 bases and J by 3 bases; unmatched bases: 7. This CDR3 is CASSPFTGGDTEAFF. CDR3 coding DNA: TGTGCCAGCAGCCCCTTCACAGGGGGTGACACTGAAGCTTTCTTT.

V gene TRBV19 combines with J gene TRBJ1-1; D is uncertain. The CDR3 covers 12 residues. Deletions cut 5 bases from V and 1 base from J, with 5 bases between. Germline V gene data show CDR1 as LNHDA and CDR2 as SQIVND (reference sequence). CDR3 in amino acids: CASSYTNTEAFF. In nucleotides, the CDR3 is TGTGCCAGTAGTTATACGAACACTGAAGCTTTCTTT.

The V and J genes are TRBV7-2 and TRBJ2-2; 11 nucleotides match TRBD1. The CDR3 sequence is 15 residues long. The V and J ends lost 8 bases and 4 bases, in that order; junction bases with no gene match: 6. The germline V gene encodes CDR1 SGHTA and CDR2 FQGNSA. The CDR3 DNA sequence: TGTGCCAGCGGGAGGGACAGGGGGATCACCGGGGAGCTGTTTTTT. Protein: CASGRDRGITGELFF. The whole variable domain, remainder taken from reference TRBV7-2 and TRBJ2-2, is GAGVSQSPSNKVTEKGKDVELRCDPISGHTALYWYRQSLGQGLEFLIYFQGNSAPDKSGLPSDRFSAERTGGSVSTLTIQRTQQEDSAVYLCASGRDRGITGELFFGEGSRLTVL.